This T cell receptor (beta chain) was sequenced in a study of blood T cell repertoires in COVID-19. Background on the study: Spain, Italy and the United States supplied samples that represented acute and convalescent COVID-19. T cells, B-cell-depleted T cells, or PBMCs supplied cDNA or gDNA.

Study processing details: Reference gene primer amplification yielded estimated nucleated cell counts. Assay: immunoSEQ multiplex PCR; the TCRdb copy retains only in-frame clones and omits some. V, J and clone size reflect that table, while D and trimming were determined from the DNA. This table holds 95,000 to 110,000 clones, 70% to 90% found once. Per the germline V gene, CDR1 is SNHLY and CDR2 is FYNNEI. This CDR3 has 18 residues. The trim removed 4 bases at V and 1 base at J, leaving 8 bases unmatched. There are a few counts of this clone. This receptor was identified in a man aged 50-59 years in a cohort sampled during active COVID-19. The specimen was peripheral blood. The V gene is TRBV2, the J gene TRBJ2-6, with TRBD1 matching 9 bases. As DNA, the CDR3 is TGTGCCAGCAGTGTCTCCGGACAGGGGAGATCTGGGGCCAACGTCCTGACTTTC. This encodes CASSVSGQGRSGANVLTF.